A selection of T cell receptor beta chains follows, all from one sample in a study of CD8+ T cells in alopecia areata. Assay used: immunoSEQ multiplex PCR; TCRdb lists only in-frame clones, some missing. The data show around 200,000 clones, around three fifths seen once. This specimen was CD8+ T cells sorted from blood, taken at week 24, from a patient treated with tofacitinib. These receptors were taken from a human donor with alopecia areata. The CDR3 runs from the conserved cysteine through the conserved F or W. The D gene is left open where the match is weak. The size field is filled for only some rows; it gives once, few, many or a size class.

v_gene	abundance	j_gene	d_gene	CDR3nt	CDR3aa
TRBV2	.	TRBJ2-1	.	TGTGCCAGCAGTGAACTAGTCCTTGAGCAGTTCTTC	CASSELVLEQFF
TRBV6-5	few	TRBJ2-1	.	TGTGCCACCACTCTGGGTGAGCAGTTCTTC	CATTLGEQFF
TRBV5-6	.	TRBJ1-6	.	TGTGCCAGCAGCTTGGGGGAAAGGTCACCCCTCCACTTT	CASSLGERSPLHF
TRBV10-3	.	TRBJ1-1	.	TGTGCCATCAGGGAGGGGATGGGTACTGAAGCTTTCTTT	CAIREGMGTEAFF
TRBV14	.	TRBJ2-3	.	TGTGCCAGCAGCCGCCCCGCCTCGGGGGATCCGACAGATACGCAGTATTTT	CASSRPASGDPTDTQYF
TRBV6-5	.	TRBJ1-2	.	TGTGCCAGCAACCTGACGAGGGTTTATGGCTACACCTTC	CASNLTRVYGYTF
TRBV14	few	TRBJ2-7	.	TGTGCCAGCAGCCATTCCAGCGTCGTGGGGCAGTACTTC	CASSHSSVVGQYF
TRBV29-1	few	TRBJ2-1	TRBD1	TGCAGCGTTGCCTCCGGGACAGACTACAATGAGCAGTTCTTC	CSVASGTDYNEQFF
TRBV4-1	.	TRBJ1-1	.	TGCGCCAGCAGTCAAAGTGGGGGCACATCGGCTGAAGCTTTCTTT	CASSQSGGTSAEAFF
TRBV29-1	.	TRBJ1-2	.	TGCAGCGTTGAAGGGGGCGACACCCCCCGGGATGGCTACACCTTC	CSVEGGDTPRDGYTF
TRBV29-1	.	TRBJ2-6	.	TGCAGCGTTGAAGATCTTACGGGGTCAGGGGCCAACGTCCTGACTTTC	CSVEDLTGSGANVLTF